Here is one T cell receptor (beta chain) with its context. Antigen: not known. This sample is drawn from a study of blood T cells in healthy people across ages. For the study at large: The capture of about one barcoded beta molecule per two T cells was achieved by template switching.

A J-beta primer mix and a sample-barcoded 5' primer were used in a second PCR of roughly 7 to 12 cycles. TCRdb reanalysed the 5' RACE reads using MiXCR and keeps one entry per CDR3 protein. The sample comprises 700,000 to 850,000 distinct CDR3 sequences, 40% to 65% of which are singletons, and 40% to 50% rests with the top ten. General study findings and limits: A strong correlation was seen between TCR beta diversity and naive T cell percentage. In older individuals, TCR beta diversity per million T cells was lower, falling roughly linearly with age.

CDR3 length: 14 amino acids. The germline V and J ends were trimmed by 3 bases and 0 bases, with 11 bases remaining between them. Germline loops: CDR1 DFQATT, CDR2 SNEGSKA (reference sequence). The V and J genes are TRBV20-1 and TRBJ1-2; no reliable D call. Sequenced: blood. This clonotype originated in an older man in good health. The CDR3 protein is CSARGGLANYGYTF. For the CDR3, the DNA is TGCAGTGCTAGGGGAGGATTAGCTAACTATGGCTACACCTTC.